The rows below give T cell receptor beta chains drawn from one sample of a study of T-cell memory formation after mild COVID-19. TCRdb redid the calling of the 5' RACE reads with MiXCR, one entry per CDR3 protein. The table lists tens of thousands of distinct CDR3 sequences, 7.3% of them singletons. Input material: PBMCs or a T cell subset sorted from them (not recorded which). These receptors were collected from a man younger than 30 who had mild COVID-19 (a few samples of this study predate the infection). Cell type and time point are not known. The CDR3 runs from the conserved cysteine through the conserved F or W. A D gene is named only where the DNA matches it firmly. Rows may omit the clone size; those that give it use once, few, many or a size class.

TRBD2 | few | TRBJ2-1 | TRBV4-3 | TGCGCCAGCAGACCCGGGACTAGCGCCTACAATGAGCAGTTCTTC | CASRPGTSAYNEQFF
- | - | TRBJ2-5 | TRBV20-1 | TGCAGTGCTAGATCCCCAACTACGGAGGAGACCCAGTACTTC | CSARSPTTEETQYF
- | few | TRBJ2-3 | TRBV20-1 | TGCAGTGCTAGAGACCGACCGGCGGATACGCAGTATTTT | CSARDRPADTQYF
TRBD2 | few | TRBJ2-5 | TRBV12-3/TRBV12-4 | TGTGCCAGCAGTCTCAGGACTAGCCCCAGGCTGAACTTC | CASSLRTSPRLNF
TRBD2 | - | TRBJ2-1 | TRBV7-6 | TGTGCCAGCAGCCTCCTGGTGGGTGCTAGCGGGGGAGGTGAGCAGTTCTTC | CASSLLVGASGGGEQFF
- | many | TRBJ2-2 | TRBV29-1 | TGCAGCGTTGAGTCGGGGGTGAACACCGGGGAGCTGTTTTTT | CSVESGVNTGELFF
TRBD2 | - | TRBJ2-5 | TRBV6-5 | TGTGCCAGCAGTCGAACGGGGGGGACCCAGTACTTC | CASSRTGGTQYF
TRBD2 | few | TRBJ2-5 | TRBV4-3 | TGCGCCAGCAGCCAAGAGGGGGCCCAACTAGCGGGGGTCCAAGAGACCCAGTACTTC | CASSQEGAQLAGVQETQYF
- | - | TRBJ1-5 | TRBV25-1 | TGTGCCAGCAGTACGACCCTCGGACAGCCCCAGCATTTT | CASSTTLGQPQHF
TRBD1 | few | TRBJ1-5 | TRBV10-3 | TGTGCCATCAGTGAGGCAGGGGGCAGGCAGCCCCAGCATTTT | CAISEAGGRQPQHF
TRBD1 | few | TRBJ2-5 | TRBV7-2 | TGTGCCAGCAGCCTACAGGGGGGCCCAGAGACCCAGTACTTC | CASSLQGGPETQYF
TRBD1 | - | TRBJ1-2 | TRBV7-2 | TGTGCCAGCAGCTTAGATGGGACAGGGTGGAACTATGGCTACACCTTC | CASSLDGTGWNYGYTF
- | few | TRBJ1-2 | TRBV25-1 | TGTGCCAGCAGTGAATCGGGGGGTAACTATGGCTACACCTTC | CASSESGGNYGYTF
TRBD1 | - | TRBJ2-4 | TRBV2 | TGTGCCAGCAGTGCGGGACAGGGGCTACTCGTACTAGCCAAAAACATTCAGTACTTC | CASSAGQGLLVLAKNIQYF
- | few | TRBJ2-7 | TRBV7-9 | TGTGCCAGCAGCTCACAGGGATTCTACGAGCAGTACTTC | CASSSQGFYEQYF
- | - | TRBJ1-5 | TRBV5-6 | TGTGCCAGCAGCTCAACTCGGGGTCTAAATAGCAATCAGCCCCAGCATTTT | CASSSTRGLNSNQPQHF
- | - | TRBJ2-3 | TRBV5-5 | TGTGCCAGCAGCTTGGCCCGGGGCACAGATACGCAGTATTTT | CASSLARGTDTQYF
- | - | TRBJ1-5 | TRBV27 | TGTGCCATCAGTTTATCTGGGGGGCAATGGCAGCCCCAGCATTTT | CAISLSGGQWQPQHF
- | - | TRBJ2-3 | TRBV7-3 | TGTGCCAGCAGCTTAACGTATCCGGCAGATACGCAGTATTTT | CASSLTYPADTQYF
TRBD1 | - | TRBJ1-1 | TRBV5-1 | TGCGCCAGCAGCTTGGCCCTGACAGGGATAAACACTGAAGCTTTCTTT | CASSLALTGINTEAFF
TRBD1 | - | TRBJ1-6 | TRBV10-3 | TGTGCCATCAGCGGTCTTGGAGGGGGCGGTAATTCACCCCTCCACTTT | CAISGLGGGGNSPLHF
- | - | TRBJ2-1 | TRBV4-2 | TGTGCCAGCAGCCAAGAAGGCTACTCCTACAATGAGCAGTTCTTC | CASSQEGYSYNEQFF
TRBD2 | many | TRBJ2-7 | TRBV7-9 | TGTGCCAGCAGCCCCCGGGGGGACCGAAGGACCTACGAGCAGTACTTC | CASSPRGDRRTYEQYF
- | - | TRBJ1-1 | TRBV7-8 | TGTGCCAGCAGCTTAGATGTAAACACTGAAGCTTTCTTT | CASSLDVNTEAFF
- | few | TRBJ2-5 | TRBV27 | TGTGCCAGCAGCAGACGGGGGGCCGACCGGGAGACCCAGTACTTC | CASSRRGADRETQYF
- | few | TRBJ1-5 | TRBV4-3 | TGCGCCAGCAGCCAAGCCTGGACTAATCAGCCCCAGCATTTT | CASSQAWTNQPQHF
- | - | TRBJ1-6 | TRBV15 | TGTGCCACCAGCAGAGTGGGGAGCTATAATTCACCCCTCCACTTT | CATSRVGSYNSPLHF
TRBD1 | many | TRBJ1-2 | TRBV7-9 | TGTGCCAGCAGCTTAAACAGGGGGCGAACTAACTATGGCTACACCTTC | CASSLNRGRTNYGYTF
- | - | TRBJ1-4 | TRBV7-2 | TGTGCCAGCAGCCGGAAGCCTGGGGCTAATGAAAAACTGTTTTTT | CASSRKPGANEKLFF
- | many | TRBJ2-7 | TRBV7-2 | TGTGCCAGCAGCCTTGGGGGTAGCGCGTCCTACGAGCAGTACTTC | CASSLGGSASYEQYF
TRBD2 | - | TRBJ2-5 | TRBV3-1 | TGTGCCAGCAGCGCCCGGGAGGGATGGAGAGAGACCCAGTACTTC | CASSAREGWRETQYF
- | once | TRBJ2-7 | TRBV6-6 | TGTGCCAGCAGTTACTCGGACAGAAACTACGAGCAGTACTTC | CASSYSDRNYEQYF
TRBD1 | many | TRBJ2-5 | TRBV29-1 | TGCAGCGTGCTGGACAGGGTAAAGACCCAGTACTTC | CSVLDRVKTQYF
- | many | TRBJ1-1 | TRBV7-9 | TGTGCCAGCAGCGAGATCGGGGGGAACACTGAAGCTTTCTTT | CASSEIGGNTEAFF
- | many | TRBJ1-1 | TRBV7-2 | TGTGCCAGCAGCTTAGGGCCAAGGCAAGCTTTCTTT | CASSLGPRQAFF
- | few | TRBJ1-5 | TRBV2 | TGTGCCAGCTCGACAGAGAGCAATCAGCCCCAGCATTTT | CASSTESNQPQHF
- | many | TRBJ1-5 | TRBV7-2 | TGTGCCAGCAGCCAGGTTGGCAATCAGCCCCAGCATTTT | CASSQVGNQPQHF
TRBD2 | many | TRBJ2-5 | TRBV29-1 | TGCAGCGTTGAAGAAGGGCGGGGGAATCAAGAGACCCAGTACTTC | CSVEEGRGNQETQYF
- | - | TRBJ2-3 | TRBV7-3 | TGTGCCAGCAGCCCTCTGGGGGCGTATACGCAGTATTTT | CASSPLGAYTQYF
- | - | TRBJ1-2 | TRBV18 | TGTGCCAGCTCACCGGGGGGGACACCTTATGGCTACACCTTC | CASSPGGTPYGYTF
- | few | TRBJ2-6 | TRBV23-1 | TGCGCCAGCAGTCCGATGTGTGGTCCCTCTGGGGCCAACGTCCTGACTTTC | CASSPMCGPSGANVLTF
TRBD1 | few | TRBJ2-3 | TRBV7-6 | TGTGCCAGCAGCTTAGGGGACAGGGGGGATACGCAGTATTTT | CASSLGDRGDTQYF
- | few | TRBJ2-1 | TRBV19 | TGTGCCAGTAGTATCAGCTCCTACAATGAGCAGTTCTTC | CASSISSYNEQFF
- | few | TRBJ1-2 | TRBV12-3/TRBV12-4 | TGTGCCAGCACCCCGACCGGGTTTACCTATGGCTACACCTTC | CASTPTGFTYGYTF
TRBD1 | - | TRBJ1-5 | TRBV6-1 | TGTGCCAGCCTATCCGGGGACAGGGACCATCAGCCCCAGCATTTT | CASLSGDRDHQPQHF
- | few | TRBJ1-1 | TRBV6-6 | TGTGCCAGCAGCCCAGGGCTAAGGATGAACACTGAAGCTTTCTTT | CASSPGLRMNTEAFF
- | - | TRBJ1-1 | TRBV29-1 | TGCAGCGTTGAGGGGGGCCTAGTCACTGAAGCTTTCTTT | CSVEGGLVTEAFF
- | many | TRBJ1-2 | TRBV12-3/TRBV12-4 | TGTGCCAGCAGCCACTCCGGACGGCTACTCTATGGCTACACCTTC | CASSHSGRLLYGYTF
- | - | TRBJ1-2 | TRBV9 | TGTGCCAGCAGTCAAGAAGGTAGATATGGCTACACCTTC | CASSQEGRYGYTF
- | - | TRBJ2-5 | TRBV12-3/TRBV12-4 | TGTGCCAGCAGTTTGGGGGGGGGCCGGGAGACCCAGTACTTC | CASSLGGGRETQYF
TRBD1 | few | TRBJ2-2 | TRBV5-1 | TGCGCCAGCAGCTTCCGGACAGGGGATCCCGGGGAGCTGTTTTTT | CASSFRTGDPGELFF
TRBD2 | - | TRBJ2-1 | TRBV7-3 | TGTGCCAGCAGCCTCACTAGCGGTACCTACAATGAGCAGTTCTTC | CASSLTSGTYNEQFF
- | many | TRBJ2-1 | TRBV20-1 | TGCAGTGCTAGAGGGTCTCGGCAGGCCTACAATGAGCAGTTCTTC | CSARGSRQAYNEQFF
TRBD1 | few | TRBJ1-4 | TRBV4-3 | TGCGCCAGCAGCCAGGTCGGGACAGGGGGAGAGAAACTGTTTTTT | CASSQVGTGGEKLFF
- | few | TRBJ1-1 | TRBV12-3/TRBV12-4 | TGTGCCAGCAGACCGGGATCTTGGGCGGACACTGAAGCTTTCTTT | CASRPGSWADTEAFF
TRBD1 | many | TRBJ2-5 | TRBV12-3/TRBV12-4 | TGTGCCAGCAGTCAAGGGACAGTAAATGAAGAGACCCAGTACTTC | CASSQGTVNEETQYF
- | few | TRBJ2-7 | TRBV2 | TGTGCCAGCAGTGAAATCGGCACTCCGTTTTACGAGCAGTACTTC | CASSEIGTPFYEQYF
- | many | TRBJ2-1 | TRBV7-6 | TGTGCCAGCAGCTTACGGCTAGACACTTACAATGAGCAGTTCTTC | CASSLRLDTYNEQFF